Sequencing of this T cell receptor (beta chain) was carried out in a study of OX40 agonist ivuxolimab in advanced cancers. Produced via immunoSEQ multiplex PCR; TCRdb's table is partial and in-frame only. This table has some 86,000 clones, approximately 86% appearing once. Trimming left V 3 bases short and J 1 base short, with 9 bases between. The V gene's germline CDR1 is SGHRS and CDR2 YFSETQ. This CDR3 comprises 14 residues. The sequenced sample was CD4+ or CD8+ T cells sorted from blood, obtained in a trial of the OX40 agonist ivuxolimab. This clonotype originated in an adult with an advanced solid tumor such as melanoma, head and neck, liver or kidney cancer. V is TRBV5-1 and J is TRBJ2-3; D uncertain. Written as DNA, the CDR3 is TGCGCCAGCAGCTCCCTCTCGGGCACAGATACGCAGTATTTT. Its translation: CASSSLSGTDTQYF.